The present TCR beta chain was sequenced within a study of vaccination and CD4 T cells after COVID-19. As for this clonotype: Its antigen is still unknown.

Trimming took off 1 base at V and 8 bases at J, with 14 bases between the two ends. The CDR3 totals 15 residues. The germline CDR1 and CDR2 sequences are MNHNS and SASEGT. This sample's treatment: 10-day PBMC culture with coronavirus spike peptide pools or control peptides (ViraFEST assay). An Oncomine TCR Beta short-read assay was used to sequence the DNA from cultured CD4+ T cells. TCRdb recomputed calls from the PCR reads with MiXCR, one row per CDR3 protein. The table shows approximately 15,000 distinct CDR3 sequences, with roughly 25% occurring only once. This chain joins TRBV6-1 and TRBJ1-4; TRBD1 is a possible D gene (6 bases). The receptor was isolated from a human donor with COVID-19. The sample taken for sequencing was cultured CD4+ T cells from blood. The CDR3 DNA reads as TGTGCCAGCAGTGAAGGATCGGGGGCGAGGGAAAAACTGTTTTTT. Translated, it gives CASSEGSGAREKLFF.